This TCR beta chain was captured by sequencing in a study of cytomegalovirus exposure and HLA in healthy donors. Study-level points and caveats: Beyond CMV serostatus, there was no information to go on about immune exposure.

V trimming: 6 bases; J trimming: 0 bases; junction bases outside the gene matches: 6. Germline CDR1 is MDHEN and CDR2 is SYDVKM. The CDR3 totals 15 residues. Primers for the PCR totalled 60 Vbeta and 13 Jbeta. Assay: immunoSEQ multiplex PCR; the TCRdb copy retains only in-frame clones and omits some. The sample carries about 140,000 clones, around 65% recorded once. On this clone itself: Its antigen is unidentified.

Sequencing was carried out using PBMCs. The V call is TRBV28, the J call TRBJ2-7; 9 bases map to TRBD1. The clonotype originates from a woman aged 55-75 years in good health and CMV-seronegative. The CDR3 DNA follows: TGTGCCAGCAGCTCCGGGACAGGGATCTCCTACGAGCAGTACTTC. Protein: CASSSGTGISYEQYF.